The clone carrying this TCR beta chain is categorized as medium-sized. Its antigen is as yet unknown. Looked up from germline, CDR1 is SNHLY and CDR2 is FYNNEI. V lost 5 bases, J lost 4 bases, and 8 bases stayed unmatched. The CDR3 extends over 14 amino acids. This specimen comes from a study of metastatic and nonmetastatic thyroid tumors. Through MiXCR, TCRdb re-clonotyped the PCR reads. The sample has 25,000 to 35,000 clones; roughly 25% are singletons. All patients were untreated before thyroid surgery. Study conclusions and caveats: Within blood and tumor, benign nodules reportedly had significantly lower TCR beta diversity than malignant thyroid tumors did.

The chain combines TRBV2 with TRBJ2-7; 7 bases match TRBD1. Source material: blood. The receptor comes from a female donor with papillary thyroid cancer or a benign thyroid nodule (not recorded which). Some clones in this sample may be carry-over from other donors' samples. The CDR3 DNA reads TGTGCCAGCAGTCCAGACAGGGTCACGTACGAGCAGTACTTC. Its protein product is CASSPDRVTYEQYF.